One and the same sample provided the 2 T cell receptor beta chains below, sequenced in a study of OX40 agonist ivuxolimab in advanced cancers. Library method: the immunoSEQ multiplex PCR assay. TCRdb stores this immuneACCESS table with in-frame sequences only. Part of the clones is absent; in the studies checked, under half of the shortfall reflects unresolved V genes, and no reason is known for the rest. This sample has some 23,000 clones in its table, and roughly three quarters of those were observed once. Of the sample, roughly 13% falls within the top ten clones. The source material was CD4+ or CD8+ T cells sorted from blood, sampled in a trial of the OX40 agonist ivuxolimab. The receptor source for this set is an adult with an advanced solid tumor such as melanoma, head and neck, liver or kidney cancer.

The rearrangement uses TRBV14 and TRBJ2-1; D is undetermined. V lost 1 base to trimming and J lost 5 bases, with 15 bases between them. The CDR3 totals 16 residues. Germline CDR1 is SGHDN and CDR2 is FVKESK. CDR3 DNA: TGTGCCAGCAGCCAAGTAGGTCTTTGGCAGAACAATGAGCAGTTCTTC. This encodes CASSQVGLWQNNEQFF.

The J gene is TRBJ2-5, the V gene TRBV28; 7 bases align to TRBD1. Germline values: CDR1 MDHEN, CDR2 SYDVKM. The trim removed 5 bases at V and 1 base at J, leaving 1 base unmatched. This CDR3 contains 13 residues. The CDR3: CASSRQGQETQYF. The CDR3 nucleotides read TGTGCCAGCAGTCGACAGGGCCAAGAGACCCAGTACTTC.